This T cell receptor beta chain came from a study of identical twins. Study-wide findings and caveats: An excess of low generation probability was shown by twin-shared out-of-frame alpha sequences. Models underestimated out-of-frame TCR alpha sharing in monozygotic twins. Rather than following the same donors, the conclusions depended on cross-sectional statistical analysis.

This clonotype was counted a few times. What it binds is not known. With V trimmed by 5 bases and J by 11 bases, 7 bases remained unmatched. This CDR3 is built from 13 residues. cDNA molecules carried unique molecular identifiers, and template switching added a universal primer site. TCRdb redid the calling of the 5' RACE reads with MiXCR, one entry per CDR3 protein. Among 150,000 or so distinct CDR3 sequences listed, under 4.5% were seen once. The clonotype originates from a man aged 18 to 29 in good health. The genes are TRBV12-3 or TRBV12-4 and TRBJ2-7; 12 nucleotides agree with TRBD2. Sequencing used memory T cells sorted from blood. CDR3 nucleotide sequence: TGTGCCAGCAGTGGCGCTAGCGGGAGGGGTGAGTACTTC. This codes for CASSGASGRGEYF.